The rows below give T cell receptor beta chains drawn from one sample of a study of cytomegalovirus exposure and HLA in healthy donors. The repertoire was sequenced with immunoSEQ multiplex PCR; TCRdb's copy has only in-frame clones and lacks some. The sample lists some 85,000 clones, around 76% seen once, with approximately 6% in the top ten. Input material: PBMCs. These receptors were obtained from a man aged 18 to 30 in good health and CMV-seropositive. Each CDR3 is given with its conserved first and last residue. A D gene is named only where the DNA matches it firmly. Clone size appears in some rows only: once, few, many, or a class for an expanded clone.

cdr3_nt | cdr3_aa | j_call | cdr3_length | clone_size | d_call | v_call
TGCAGCGTTGAAGATATAGGGCCCCGGGGGGAGACCCAGTACTTC | CSVEDIGPRGETQYF | TRBJ2-5 | 15 | once | NA | TRBV29-1
TGTGCCAGCAGCTCCCCGGGGGCCAAAAACATTCAGTACTTC | CASSSPGAKNIQYF | TRBJ2-4 | 14 | NA | NA | TRBV28
TGCGCCAGCAGCTCAGGATCCCCTTACAATGAGCAGTTCTTC | CASSSGSPYNEQFF | TRBJ2-1 | 14 | NA | NA | TRBV5-1
TGTGCCAGCAGTTACGCCCCAGGGGATCAGCCCCAGCATTTT | CASSYAPGDQPQHF | TRBJ1-5 | 14 | NA | NA | TRBV6-6
TGTGCCAGCAGCTTAGTCCCCGAGGGTTGGGAGACCCAGTACTTC | CASSLVPEGWETQYF | TRBJ2-5 | 15 | NA | NA | TRBV7-6
TGTGCCAGCAGCCTTGGAGCTGCGGGCTACACCTTC | CASSLGAAGYTF | TRBJ1-2 | 12 | NA | NA | TRBV4-2
TGCAGTGTAAACACAGAGACCCAGTACTTC | CSVNTETQYF | TRBJ2-5 | 10 | NA | NA | TRBV20-1
TGTGCCAGCAGCTCACCATTGGGACAGGGTAACGAGCAGTACTTC | CASSSPLGQGNEQYF | TRBJ2-7 | 15 | NA | TRBD1 | TRBV7-9
TGTGCCAGCAGTGTAGGATCGGCGGGGCGAAGGGACATTCAGTACTTC | CASSVGSAGRRDIQYF | TRBJ2-4 | 16 | NA | NA | TRBV25-1
TGTGCCAGCAGTGACTCGTGGACAGGGATTAATGAGCAGTTCTTC | CASSDSWTGINEQFF | TRBJ2-1 | 15 | NA | TRBD1 | TRBV6-4
TGTGCCAGCAGCCTGGTAGCGGGAACCCCCGGGGAGCTGTTTTTT | CASSLVAGTPGELFF | TRBJ2-2 | 15 | NA | TRBD2 | TRBV9
TGTGCCAGTACCTCGGCTTCAGGGGTCGGGTATGGCTACACCTTC | CASTSASGVGYGYTF | TRBJ1-2 | 15 | NA | NA | TRBV19
TGTGCCAGCAGTGAAGCGGGGCAGTTCTATGGCTACACCTTC | CASSEAGQFYGYTF | TRBJ1-2 | 14 | NA | NA | TRBV6-1
TGTGCCAGCAGTTTAGGAAGCGATAGCTACGAGCAGTACTTC | CASSLGSDSYEQYF | TRBJ2-7 | 14 | NA | NA | TRBV27
TGTGCCAGCGGACACCCCTCTTGGCCCCAGCATTTT | CASGHPSWPQHF | TRBJ1-5 | 12 | NA | NA | TRBV6-1
TGTGCCAGCAGTTTACCCCTCAGTCCGGGGAACTATGGCTACACCTTC | CASSLPLSPGNYGYTF | TRBJ1-2 | 16 | NA | NA | TRBV28
TGTGCCAGCAGCCAGGGACTAGCGAGCACAGATACGCAGTATTTT | CASSQGLASTDTQYF | TRBJ2-3 | 15 | few | TRBD2 | TRBV4-2
TGTGCCAGCAGTCGACTAGCGGGAGTTAATGAGCAGTTCTTC | CASSRLAGVNEQFF | TRBJ2-1 | 14 | NA | TRBD2 | TRBV6-5
TGTGCCAGCACGGCGGGGGAACAAGAGACCCAGTACTTC | CASTAGEQETQYF | TRBJ2-5 | 13 | NA | TRBD2 | TRBV6-1
TGTGCCAGCTCACCACCACTAGCTGGCGAGACCCAGTACTTC | CASSPPLAGETQYF | TRBJ2-5 | 14 | NA | NA | TRBV18
TGTGCCAGCACCTCCTTAATGACAGGGGATAACACTGAAGCTTTCTTT | CASTSLMTGDNTEAFF | TRBJ1-1 | 16 | once | TRBD1 | TRBV28
TGTGCCAGCAGCTTAGTGGGGGACTCCTCCTACGAGCAGTACTTC | CASSLVGDSSYEQYF | TRBJ2-7 | 15 | NA | NA | TRBV11-2
TGTGCCAGATCAAACAGGGGGAACACTGAAGCTTTCTTT | CARSNRGNTEAFF | TRBJ1-1 | 13 | NA | TRBD1 | TRBV28
TGCGCCAGCACCGAGACAGGGACAAACACCATATATTTT | CASTETGTNTIYF | TRBJ1-3 | 13 | NA | TRBD1 | TRBV5-1
TGTGCCAGCAGAGAATCTCCCACACAGTACTTC | CASRESPTQYF | TRBJ2-4 | 11 | NA | NA | TRBV6-6
TGTGCCACCGGCGAGGGCGCTAACTATGGCTACACCTTC | CATGEGANYGYTF | TRBJ1-2 | 13 | once | NA | TRBV6-9
TGTGCTAGTGGTTTGGTAGTCGGGAGGGCCCCGGAGACCCAGTACTTC | CASGLVVGRAPETQYF | TRBJ2-5 | 16 | NA | TRBD2 | TRBV12-5
TGTGCCAGCACGACAGGGCTGGATACGCAGTATTTT | CASTTGLDTQYF | TRBJ2-3 | 12 | NA | TRBD1 | TRBV2
TGTGCCAGCAGTTTATCGAGGGGGTTAAAACTGTTTTTT | CASSLSRGLKLFF | TRBJ1-4 | 13 | NA | NA | TRBV28
TGTGCCAGCAGTTACTCGGGAGATAACACTGAAGCTTTCTTT | CASSYSGDNTEAFF | TRBJ1-1 | 14 | NA | NA | TRBV6-5
TGCGCCAGCAGCTTGGGTCTGGTCGGGGCCGGGGAGCTGTTTTTT | CASSLGLVGAGELFF | TRBJ2-2 | 15 | NA | NA | TRBV5-1
TGTGCCAGCAGCTTTAGGGGGATCGGTGAGCAGTTCTTC | CASSFRGIGEQFF | TRBJ2-1 | 13 | NA | NA | TRBV5-6
TGTGCCAGCAGCTCCGGGACTACCTACGAGCAGTACTTC | CASSSGTTYEQYF | TRBJ2-7 | 13 | NA | TRBD2 | TRBV11-2
TGTGCCAGCAGCCAAGTTGGGACTTATGGGGAGCTGTTTTTT | CASSQVGTYGELFF | TRBJ2-2 | 14 | NA | NA | TRBV14
TGTGCCAGCAGTACACAGGGGGCGAGTATCACTGAAGCTTTCTTT | CASSTQGASITEAFF | TRBJ1-1 | 15 | NA | TRBD1 | TRBV2
TGTGCCAGCAGCTGGTGGCAGGGTGGCAAAAAACTGTTTTTT | CASSWWQGGKKLFF | TRBJ1-4 | 14 | few | NA | TRBV5-6
TGTGCCAGCAGTTCCACGTCGGGAACTAATGAAAAACTGTTTTTT | CASSSTSGTNEKLFF | TRBJ1-4 | 15 | NA | NA | TRBV28
TGTGCCAGCAGTCCGGGGGGGGTTGAGCAGTTCTTC | CASSPGGVEQFF | TRBJ2-1 | 12 | NA | TRBD2 | TRBV6-6
TGTGCCAGCAGTCGAGATGCCGGGGAGCTGTTTTTT | CASSRDAGELFF | TRBJ2-2 | 12 | NA | NA | TRBV5-4
TGCGCCAGCAGCCCCCAGGGGACATCTGGGGGAATGAACACTGAAGCTTTCTTT | CASSPQGTSGGMNTEAFF | TRBJ1-1 | 18 | NA | NA | TRBV4-1
TGTGCCAGCAGTAGTCCCAGGGCCATCTCCTACGAGCAGTACTTC | CASSSPRAISYEQYF | TRBJ2-7 | 15 | NA | NA | TRBV6-1
TGTGCCAGTAGTATTGACAGGACCTACGAGCAGTACTTC | CASSIDRTYEQYF | TRBJ2-7 | 13 | NA | NA | TRBV19